These T cell receptor beta chains were read from a single sample in a study of blood T cells in healthy people across ages. TCRdb itself ran the 5' RACE reads through MiXCR, one entry per CDR3 protein. This repertoire shows some 640,000 distinct CDR3 sequences, approximately 30% found once; its top ten account for around 16%. Material for sequencing was blood. The receptor source for this set is a woman older than 75 in good health. Both conserved end residues are part of each CDR3. The order of the fields is J gene, V gene, clone size, D gene, CDR3 protein, CDR3 DNA. A D gene is named only where the DNA matches it firmly. Size is omitted from some rows. Given values are once, few, many or a class for expanded clones.

>TRBJ2-1|TRBV24-1|many|TRBD1
CATSEGLGQSSYNEQFF
TGTGCCACCAGTGAGGGGCTGGGACAGAGCTCCTACAATGAGCAGTTCTTC
>TRBJ2-1|TRBV10-3|-|-
CAISESNFPGMNPYNEQFF
TGTGCCATCAGTGAGTCGAACTTCCCCGGGATGAATCCCTACAATGAGCAGTTCTTC
>TRBJ1-1|TRBV6-1|-|-
CASSELAGRNTEAFF
TGTGCCAGCAGTGAATTGGCAGGGAGGAACACTGAAGCTTTCTTT
>TRBJ2-3|TRBV20-1|few|-
CSGVVGGGPADTQYF
TGCAGTGGGGTGGTAGGGGGGGGGCCCGCAGATACGCAGTATTTT
>TRBJ2-1|TRBV21-1|-|-
CASREGDGGAVEQFF
TGTGCCAGCCGGGAGGGTGACGGGGGGGCAGTTGAGCAGTTCTTC
>TRBJ1-1|TRBV12-3/TRBV12-4|-|TRBD1
CASSVTGDGTEAFF
TGTGCCAGCAGTGTGACAGGGGATGGCACTGAAGCTTTCTTT
>TRBJ2-7|TRBV20-1|many|-
CSAIGQAGYEQYF
TGCAGTGCTATAGGACAGGCGGGGTACGAGCAGTACTTC
>TRBJ2-7|TRBV5-5|many|-
CASSPRGDFYEQYF
TGTGCCAGCAGCCCCCGCGGGGACTTCTACGAGCAGTACTTC
>TRBJ1-2|TRBV18|many|TRBD1
CASSGQGAIYGYTF
TGTGCCAGCTCGGGGCAGGGGGCTATCTATGGCTACACCTTC
>TRBJ1-3|TRBV12-3/TRBV12-4|-|TRBD1
CASSMTGESGNTIYF
TGTGCCAGCAGTATGACAGGGGAATCTGGAAACACCATATATTTT
>TRBJ2-1|TRBV9|few|-
CANSATTPGHPSSYNEQFF
TGTGCCAACAGCGCCACAACACCGGGACACCCGAGCTCCTACAATGAGCAGTTCTTC
>TRBJ1-4|TRBV27|-|-
CASSPPLDEKLFF
TGTGCCAGCAGTCCCCCGTTAGATGAAAAACTGTTTTTT
>TRBJ1-2|TRBV30|many|TRBD1
CAWMTLGQGLGGYTF
TGTGCCTGGATGACCCTGGGACAGGGATTAGGAGGCTACACCTTC
>TRBJ2-3|TRBV7-6|-|-
CTSSPRTPDTQYF
TGTACCAGCAGCCCCCGGACGCCAGATACGCAGTATTTT
>TRBJ2-7|TRBV7-8|many|-
CASSALYEQYF
TGTGCCAGCAGCGCCCTCTACGAGCAGTACTTC
>TRBJ1-4|TRBV2|-|TRBD1
CASSFNRGGEKLFF
TGTGCCAGCAGTTTTAACAGGGGAGGGGAAAAACTGTTTTTT
>TRBJ2-7|TRBV5-1|-|TRBD1
CASSVVGAGGEQYF
TGCGCCAGCAGTGTGGTGGGGGCAGGGGGCGAGCAGTACTTC
>TRBJ1-5|TRBV30|-|-
CAWRDNLNQPQHF
TGTGCCTGGCGAGACAACCTAAATCAGCCCCAGCATTTT
>TRBJ2-1|TRBV10-3|many|-
CAISEEDVSEQFF
TGTGCCATCAGTGAAGAGGATGTCAGTGAGCAGTTCTTC
>TRBJ2-5|TRBV20-1|-|TRBD2
CSAGPTSGVYNEQYF
TGCAGTGCTGGACCGACTAGCGGGGTTTACAATGAGCAGTACTTC
>TRBJ2-5|TRBV7-9|-|-
CASSESVAKETQYF
TGTGCCAGCAGCGAAAGTGTGGCCAAAGAGACCCAGTACTTC
>TRBJ1-1|TRBV15|-|-
CATSRDITGYTEAFF
TGTGCCACCAGCAGAGATATAACAGGGTACACTGAAGCTTTCTTT
>TRBJ2-1|TRBV20-1|many|TRBD2
CSASREGLAAYNEQFF
TGCAGTGCTTCTAGAGAAGGACTAGCGGCTTACAATGAGCAGTTCTTC
>TRBJ2-3|TRBV20-1|many|-
CSARDTGTDTQYF
TGCAGTGCTAGAGATACGGGGACAGATACGCAGTATTTT
>TRBJ2-7|TRBV7-2|many|-
CASSFARDYEQYF
TGTGCCAGCAGCTTCGCCAGGGACTACGAGCAGTACTTC
>TRBJ2-5|TRBV4-1|-|-
CASSVSEGDSEQYF
TGCGCCAGCAGTGTGTCCGAGGGGGACTCTGAGCAGTACTTC
>TRBJ2-1|TRBV20-1|once|-
CSASGRGTRRDEQFF
TGCAGTGCTAGTGGAAGGGGAACCCGCCGCGATGAGCAGTTCTTC
>TRBJ2-3|TRBV20-1|-|TRBD1
CSAHRGDGGDTQYF
TGCAGTGCCCACAGGGGGGACGGGGGAGATACGCAGTATTTT
>TRBJ1-2|TRBV6-2/TRBV6-3|many|-
CASSYSGQRGGYTF
TGTGCCAGCAGTTACTCCGGACAGCGCGGTGGCTACACCTTC
>TRBJ1-2|TRBV6-5|many|-
CASSYGSYGYTF
TGTGCCAGCAGTTACGGGAGCTATGGCTACACCTTC
>TRBJ1-1|TRBV5-1|-|TRBD1
CASSWLDRGFEAFF
TGCGCCAGCAGCTGGCTGGACAGGGGTTTTGAAGCTTTCTTT
>TRBJ2-7|TRBV6-6|many|-
CATLLSPMFSAYEQYF
TGTGCCACATTGTTATCCCCAATGTTTTCCGCCTACGAGCAGTACTTC
>TRBJ1-5|TRBV4-1|-|-
CASSPSGAASNQPQHF
TGCGCCAGCAGCCCTTCGGGGGCAGCCAGCAATCAGCCCCAGCATTTT
>TRBJ1-4|TRBV7-9|-|TRBD1
CASSFRDRGFATNEKLFF
TGTGCCAGCAGCTTCCGGGACAGGGGATTTGCAACTAATGAAAAACTGTTTTTT
>TRBJ2-5|TRBV6-5|many|-
CASRTAQETQYF
TGTGCCAGCCGGACAGCCCAAGAGACCCAGTACTTC
>TRBJ2-3|TRBV7-3|many|TRBD2
CASSPAGGLTADTQYF
TGTGCCAGCAGCCCAGCGGGGGGGCTCACCGCAGATACGCAGTATTTT
>TRBJ2-3|TRBV5-1|-|TRBD1
CASVRDRGLTDTQYF
TGCGCCAGCGTCCGGGACAGGGGGCTGACAGATACGCAGTATTTT
>TRBJ2-3|TRBV20-1|-|TRBD2
CSARVLAGGGTDTQYF
TGCAGTGCTAGGGTACTAGCGGGAGGGGGCACAGATACGCAGTATTTT
>TRBJ2-7|TRBV27|many|-
CASKTGETYEQYF
TGTGCCAGCAAGACTGGGGAAACCTACGAGCAGTACTTC
>TRBJ1-4|TRBV28|-|-
CASSLVSAGGEKLFF
TGTGCCAGCAGTTTAGTGTCGGCGGGTGGCGAAAAACTGTTTTTT
>TRBJ1-3|TRBV4-3|-|-
CASSQDKGNGNTIYF
TGCGCCAGCAGCCAAGATAAGGGAAACGGAAACACCATATATTTT